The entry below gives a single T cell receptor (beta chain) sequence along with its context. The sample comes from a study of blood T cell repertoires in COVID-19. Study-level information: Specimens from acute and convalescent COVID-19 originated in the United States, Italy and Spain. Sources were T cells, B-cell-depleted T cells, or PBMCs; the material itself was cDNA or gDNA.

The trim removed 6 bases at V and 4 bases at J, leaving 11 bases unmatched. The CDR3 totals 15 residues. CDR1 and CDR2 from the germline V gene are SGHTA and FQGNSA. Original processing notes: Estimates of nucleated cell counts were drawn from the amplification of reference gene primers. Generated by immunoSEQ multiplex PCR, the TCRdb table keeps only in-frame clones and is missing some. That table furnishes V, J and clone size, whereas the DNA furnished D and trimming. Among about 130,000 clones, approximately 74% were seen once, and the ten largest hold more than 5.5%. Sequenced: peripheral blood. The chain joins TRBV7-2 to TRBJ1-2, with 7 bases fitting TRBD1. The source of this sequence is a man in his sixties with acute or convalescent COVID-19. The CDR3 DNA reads TGTGCCAGCAGTCCCCTCCAGGGGGGCGGCTATGGCTACACCTTC. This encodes CASSPLQGGGYGYTF.